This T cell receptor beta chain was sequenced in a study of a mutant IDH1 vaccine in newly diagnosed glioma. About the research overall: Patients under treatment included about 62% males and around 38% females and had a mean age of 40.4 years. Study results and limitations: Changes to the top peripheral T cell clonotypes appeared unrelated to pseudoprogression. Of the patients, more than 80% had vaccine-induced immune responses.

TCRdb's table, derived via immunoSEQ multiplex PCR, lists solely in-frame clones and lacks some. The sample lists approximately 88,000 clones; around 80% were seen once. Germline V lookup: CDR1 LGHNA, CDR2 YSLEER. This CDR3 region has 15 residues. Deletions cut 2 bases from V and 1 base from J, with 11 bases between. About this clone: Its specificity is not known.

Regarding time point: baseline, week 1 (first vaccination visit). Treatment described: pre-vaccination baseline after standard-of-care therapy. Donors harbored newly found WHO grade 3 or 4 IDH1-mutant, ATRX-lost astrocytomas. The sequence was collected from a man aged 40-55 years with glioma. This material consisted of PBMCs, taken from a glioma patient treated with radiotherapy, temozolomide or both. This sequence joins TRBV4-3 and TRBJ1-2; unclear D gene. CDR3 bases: TGCGCCAGCAGCCAACAAGTGGGCGTTAACTATGGCTACACCTTC. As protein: CASSQQVGVNYGYTF.